Sequencing of this T cell receptor beta chain was carried out in a study of cytotoxic CD8 clonotypes in ibrutinib-treated CLL. At the level of the study: Response sampling occurred after a median around 11 months of treatment (range 6 to 36).

Trimming removed 2 bases at V and 1 base at J, with 3 bases between. CDR1 is MDHEN, CDR2 SYDVKM, per germline. This CDR3 region has 13 residues. Notes on the study in general: With treatment, public clonotypes, which were uncommon, either contracted or remained stable. Clonality was higher at ibrutinib response and returned toward baseline at progression.

A 1 in 200,000 to 1 in 1 million T cell depth was the sequencing target. Generated by immunoSEQ multiplex PCR, the TCRdb table keeps only in-frame clones and is missing some. Here the sample spans 150,000 to 200,000 clones, 81% being singletons. Note on this clone: The antigen is unknown. Other DNA sequences in the sample encode the same CDR3.

The material was PBMCs, obtained after 12 months of ibrutinib treatment. The rearrangement links TRBV28 to TRBJ1-3; D remains ambiguous. The sequence came from a human donor with chronic lymphocytic leukemia. Written as DNA, the CDR3 is TGTGCCAGCAGTTTACCATCTGGAAACACCATATATTTT. Its translation is CASSLPSGNTIYF.